These 16 T cell receptor beta chains were sequenced from one sample in a study of T cells after yellow fever vaccination. TCRdb fed the 5' RACE reads into MiXCR, producing one record per CDR3 protein. The top ten hold approximately 16% of the sample, which has roughly 96,000 distinct CDR3 sequences, under 9% seen once. The sequencing used CD8+ T cells not binding an NS4B(214-222) dextramer, sorted from PBMCs, collected around 15 days after the first yellow fever vaccination. These receptors all stem from a man aged 18-30 years who received the YFV17D yellow fever vaccine.

J is TRBJ1-1 and V is TRBV6-6; 7 nucleotides align to TRBD1. This CDR3 has 13 residues. The V gene end was trimmed by 10 bases and the J gene end by 4 bases; junction bases not matched to a gene: 9. The germline V gene has CDR1 MNHNY and CDR2 SVGAGI (reference sequence). The CDR3 loop reads CATRQGPFTEAFF. The CDR3 region has the DNA TGTGCCACTAGACAGGGTCCGTTCACTGAAGCTTTCTTT.

The DNA of the CDR3 is TGTGCCAGCAGTTACGGACAGGGGTACACTGAAGCTTTCTTT. It is translated as CASSYGQGYTEAFF. The chain employs TRBV12-3 or TRBV12-4 and TRBJ1-1; the match to TRBD1 covers 9 bases. V was clipped by 4 bases and J by 3 bases; unmatched bases: 3. The CDR3 length is 14 residues.

This clonotype was detected only a few times. This rearrangement joins TRBV11-1 to TRBJ2-5; 11 nucleotides line up with TRBD2. J was trimmed by 0 bases and V by 8 bases; bases with no gene match: 17. Germline lookup yields CDR1 SGHAT and CDR2 FQDESV (reference sequence). CDR3 size: 19 residues. The CDR3 loop is CASLSRRLAGGTYQETQYF. DNA of the CDR3: TGTGCCAGCTTAAGCAGGCGGCTAGCGGGGGGCACGTACCAAGAGACCCAGTACTTC.

The rearrangement uses TRBV5-6 and TRBJ2-7, with 12 positions matching TRBD2. Trimming took 5 bases from V and 4 from J; bases not matched to a gene: 4. The CDR3 extends over 14 amino acids. Germline assignment: CDR1 SGHDT and CDR2 YYEEEE. The CDR3 DNA follows: TGTGCCAGCAGTTCCGGGACTAGCGGGTACGAGCAGTACGTC. This encodes CASSSGTSGYEQYV.

The rearrangement links TRBV4-3 to TRBJ1-3; 8 bases are shared with TRBD1. There are 17 residues in the CDR3. With V trimmed by 3 bases and J by 3 bases, 10 bases remained unmatched. The germline gives CDR1 LGHNA, CDR2 YSLEER. Here the CDR3 reads CASSHEGQGASGNTIYF. As DNA, the CDR3 is TGCGCCAGCAGCCACGAGGGGCAGGGGGCGAGTGGAAACACCATATATTTT.

V gene TRBV12-3 or TRBV12-4 combines with J gene TRBJ2-1, with D possibly being TRBD1 or TRBD2 (5 bases each). Trimming removed 8 bases at V and 0 bases at J, with 11 bases between. This CDR3 region has 14 residues. The DNA of the CDR3 is TGTGCCAGCGGGACCGAGAGCTCCTACAATGAGCAGTTCTTC. This sequence encodes CASGTESSYNEQFF.

The genes are TRBV11-2 and TRBJ2-5, with 9 nucleotides matching TRBD2. The CDR3 is 15 amino acids. V lost 5 bases, J lost 5 bases, and 9 bases stayed unmatched. From germline, CDR1 is SGHAT and CDR2 FQNNGV. The DNA for the CDR3 is TGTGCCAGCAGCCCGAGCGGGGGGCGAGGGGAGACCCAGTACTTC. Translation gives CASSPSGGRGETQYF.

This clonotype turned up a few times. The rearrangement links TRBV27 to TRBJ2-7; weak D call: TRBD2 (6 bases). The V end lost 2 bases, the J end lost 4 bases, and 15 bases lay between the germline ends. This CDR3 has 15 residues. Looked up from germline, CDR1 is MNHEY and CDR2 is SMNVEV (reference sequence). CDR3 coding DNA: TGTGCCAGCAGTTTAAGTTGGAGGGGTTGGTACGAGCAGTACTTC. It is translated as CASSLSWRGWYEQYF.

This clonotype was detected a few times. The CDR3 region has the DNA TGTGCCAGCAGGGGGGGACTAGCGGGCCATGAGCAGTTCTTC. It encodes CASRGGLAGHEQFF. V and J are TRBV28 and TRBJ2-1; 12 positions match TRBD2. The CDR3 has 14 amino acids. J was trimmed by 8 bases and V by 6 bases; bases with no gene match: 5. CDR1 and CDR2 (germline): MDHEN, SYDVKM.

Here the CDR3 DNA reads TGTGCCAGCAGTTTTGTTCCAAACACAGATACGCAGTATTTT. Its translation is CASSFVPNTDTQYF. This chain links TRBV12-3 or TRBV12-4 with TRBJ2-3; no clear D gene. V gave up 3 bases and J gave up 2 bases, with 9 bases separating them. The CDR3 sequence is 14 residues long.

This clonotype has more than one count but fewer than ten. This chain joins TRBV6-1 and TRBJ1-1; D not resolved. V was clipped by 5 bases and J by 2 bases, with 15 bases between them. The germline CDR1 and CDR2 sequences are MNHNS and SASEGT. The length of the CDR3 is 15 residues. The CDR3 nucleotides read TGTGCCAGCAGTCCACAGAGTTGGGATAACACTGAAGCTTTCTTT. Its protein product is CASSPQSWDNTEAFF.

This clonotype was observed a few times. The chain combines TRBV6-5 with TRBJ2-1; 7 nucleotides match TRBD1. CDR3 size: 12 residues. Germline CDR1 reads MNHEY; CDR2 reads SVGAGI. Losses at the gene ends were 7 bases for V and 8 bases for J; bases not matched to a gene: 5. CDR3 region: CASTDRVHEQFF. CDR3 bases: TGTGCCAGCACCGACAGGGTCCATGAGCAGTTCTTC.

This clonotype was observed a handful of times. The gene calls are TRBV20-1 and TRBJ1-2; perhaps TRBD1 as D (5 bases). The CDR3 has 17 residues. Trimming took off 0 bases at V and 5 bases at J, with 22 bases between the two ends. Per the germline V gene, CDR1 is DFQATT and CDR2 is SNEGSKA (reference sequence). DNA for the CDR3: TGCAGTGCTAGAGATAGATTGTCAGGGACTCGTATTTATGGCTACACCTTC. Amino acid sequence: CSARDRLSGTRIYGYTF.

This clonotype was detected a few times. V usage is TRBV7-9 and J usage is TRBJ2-3; TRBD2 matches 8 bases. CDR3 size: 16 residues. The V and J ends lost 6 bases and 4 bases, in that order; junction bases with no gene match: 12. Germline V gives CDR1 SEHNR, CDR2 FQNEAQ (reference sequence). The chain's CDR3 is CASSPRGGPQSDTQYF. The CDR3 nucleotides read TGTGCCAGCAGTCCCCGCGGGGGGCCTCAATCAGATACGCAGTATTTT.

Many counts were recorded for this clonotype. CDR3 region: CASCWGLAGVTDTQYF. The CDR3 region has the DNA TGTGCCAGCTGCTGGGGTCTAGCGGGGGTCACAGATACGCAGTATTTT. The chain is built from TRBV12-3 or TRBV12-4 and TRBJ2-3, with 10 nucleotides matching TRBD2. V shed 8 bases, J shed 2 bases, and the junction held 10 bases outside the gene matches. The CDR3 has 16 residues.

The rearrangement uses TRBV4-3 and TRBJ1-4; D remains unclear. CDR1 LGHNA and CDR2 YSLEER come from the germline V gene. V was shortened by 0 bases and J by 0 bases, with 5 bases between the two germline ends. The CDR3 has 15 residues. The CDR3: CASSQETSTNEKLFF. The CDR3 nucleotides are TGCGCCAGCAGCCAAGAAACGTCAACTAATGAAAAACTGTTTTTT.